This T cell receptor beta chain emerged from a study of T cells after yellow fever vaccination. Findings of the study overall: High-abundance clonotypes from the bulk population could contaminate FACS-sorted repertoires. Most clones from primary vaccination resurfaced after the booster (about 95% CD4, approximately 88% CD8). It was a small share of clonotypes that appeared in both CD4 and CD8 compartments.

In making TCR cDNA, 5'RACE template switching added a universal primer site and UMIs to it. In TCRdb, the 5' RACE reads were re-called with MiXCR into one record per CDR3 protein. The table records fewer than 400,000 distinct CDR3 sequences, 6.2% of them present only once. There are 13 residues in the CDR3. From germline, CDR1 is MNHNS and CDR2 SASEGT. This clonotype has just a few counts. Its antigen is currently unknown. A junction boundary mismatches the germline segment, possibly from a read error. J is TRBJ1-2 and V is TRBV6-1; D remains unclear. This clonotype was sampled from a man aged 30 to 45 who received the YFV17D yellow fever vaccine. Sequencing used PBMCs, obtained 5 days after the yellow fever booster vaccination. CDR3 loop: CASREGQRYGYTF. CDR3 nucleotide sequence: TGTGCCAGCAGGGAAGGGCAACGATATGGCTACACCTTC.